Shown below are 8 T cell receptor beta chains from a single sample sequenced in a study of T cells expressing NK-cell markers. From the 5' RACE reads, TCRdb lists one entry per CDR3 protein and no DNA. Recorded for this sample: 25,000 to 35,000 distinct CDR3 sequences. The sample was blood T cells: a sorted CD56 or NKG2C T cell subset, CD4+ or CD8+ T cells, or bulk PBMC T cells (not recorded which). These receptors all stem from a woman aged 18 to 75 in good health.

The chain uses TRBV28 and TRBJ2-3; with no DNA, the TCRdb D assignment of TRBD2 cannot be verified. This CDR3 has 17 residues. Germline lookup yields CDR1 MDHEN and CDR2 SYDVKM. The CDR3 region is CASSLSSRGGDGNTQYF.

The gene calls are TRBV15 and TRBJ1-1. The CDR3 contains 14 residues. CDR1 and CDR2 (germline): LNHNV, YYDKDF (reference sequence). The CDR3 here is CATSPYRGNTEAFF. The complete variable domain, with remaining parts taken from reference TRBV15 and TRBJ1-1, reads DAMVIQNPRYQVTQFGKPVTLSCSQTLNHNVMYWYQQKSSQAPKLLFHYYDKDFNNEADTPDNFQSRRPNTSFCFLDIRSPGLGDTAMYLCATSPYRGNTEAFFGQGTRLTVV.

V usage is TRBV27 and J usage is TRBJ2-7; TCRdb selects TRBD1, and the lack of DNA leaves this call unchecked. CDR1 is MNHEY, CDR2 SMNVEV, per germline (reference sequence). This CDR3 comprises 13 residues. CDR3 protein: CASGYFPSGEQYF.

The V and J genes are TRBV4-2 and TRBJ2-7; as DNA is missing, the TRBD1 call by TCRdb cannot be tested. This CDR3 has 15 amino acids. CDR1 and CDR2 from the germline V gene are LGHNA and YNFKEQ. The CDR3 loop reads CASSQGGGDPYEQYF.

This rearrangement joins TRBV12-3 or TRBV12-4 to TRBJ2-1; the D call from TCRdb, TRBD2, cannot be confirmed without DNA. CDR3 length: 17 residues. CDR3 region: CASSSPEAGGIYNEQFF.

The chain has TRBV10-3 and TRBJ2-2; TCRdb's D call of TRBD2 is untestable without DNA. The CDR3 loop spans 17 amino acids. Germline assignment: CDR1 ENHRY and CDR2 SYGVKD. CDR3 region: CAISDDNTGSLSGELFF.

The chain employs TRBV27 and TRBJ2-7; the TCRdb D gene call, TRBD1, has no DNA to confirm it. Germline loops: CDR1 MNHEY, CDR2 SMNVEV (reference sequence). The CDR3 covers 16 residues. CDR3 in amino acids: CASSALTGGASYEQYF.

The chain carries TRBV7-3 and TRBJ1-6; TCRdb calls TRBD1, which cannot be checked without DNA. Germline CDR1 and CDR2: SGHTA and FQGTGA. This CDR3 has 18 residues. The CDR3 is CASSLEVQGVRVSSPLHF.